This is a list of T cell receptor beta chains from one sample in a study of shared clonotypes between healthy human individuals. Repertoires were generated with immunoSEQ multiplex PCR, while TCRdb's copy carries only in-frame clones and drops some. The top ten clones hold 0.39% of a sample with millions of clones, more than 80% of them seen once. Sequenced sample: naive CD4+ T cells from PBMCs. Receptors originate from a man between 18 and 35 years old in good health. Some clones in this sample may be carry-over from other donors' samples. Each CDR3 is given with its conserved first and last residue. A D gene is named only where the DNA matches it firmly. Size tells how often a clone was seen (once, few, many) or the class of an expanded clone, and some rows leave it out.

>-|-|TRBJ2-3|TRBV6-5
CAFYPGYSTDTQYF
TGTGCCTTTTACCCGGGATATTCCACAGATACGCAGTATTTT
>once|TRBD1|TRBJ1-1|TRBV5-1
CASSLVTGGLVYTEAFF
TGCGCCAGCAGTTTAGTCACAGGGGGCTTGGTTTACACTGAAGCTTTCTTT
>-|TRBD1|TRBJ2-7|TRBV28
CASGGQPYEQYF
TGTGCCAGCGGGGGACAGCCCTACGAGCAGTACTTC
>-|-|TRBJ1-2|TRBV30
CAWNPRLGGWNYGYTF
TGTGCCTGGAATCCCCGTCTGGGGGGATGGAACTATGGCTACACCTTC
>-|TRBD1|TRBJ2-1|TRBV7-3
CASSLGTAYNEQFF
TGTGCCAGCAGCTTAGGGACAGCATACAATGAGCAGTTCTTC
>-|-|TRBJ1-5|TRBV28
CASSSDGVRILAQHF
TGTGCCAGCAGTTCGGATGGGGTGAGGATCTTAGCCCAGCATTTT
>-|-|TRBJ2-2|TRBV7-9
CASSLGGSGELFF
TGTGCCAGCAGCTTAGGGGGATCCGGGGAGCTGTTTTTT
>-|-|TRBJ2-3|TRBV5-6
CASSLMSDTQYF
TGTGCCAGCAGCTTGATGTCTGATACGCAGTATTTT
>-|-|TRBJ1-5|TRBV9
CASSVDPSAHQPQHF
TGTGCCAGCAGCGTAGATCCCTCGGCCCATCAGCCCCAGCATTTT
>-|TRBD1|TRBJ2-7|TRBV5-1
CASSSGQGDEQYF
TGCGCCAGCAGCTCCGGGCAGGGGGATGAGCAGTACTTC
>-|TRBD2|TRBJ2-3|TRBV2
CASSEALLTGGSDTQYF
TGTGCCAGCAGTGAAGCGCTTTTAACGGGAGGGTCAGATACGCAGTATTTT
>once|TRBD1|TRBJ2-3|TRBV5-4
CASSQGTGGRTDTQYF
TGTGCCAGCAGCCAAGGGACAGGGGGTAGGACAGATACGCAGTATTTT
>-|-|TRBJ2-5|TRBV7-9
CASSQGWGREVQETQYF
TGTGCCAGCAGCCAGGGATGGGGCAGGGAGGTCCAAGAGACCCAGTACTTC
>-|-|TRBJ2-2|TRBV4-2
CASSQDLPSRAGELFF
TGTGCCAGCAGCCAAGATCTCCCTAGCCGGGCCGGGGAGCTGTTTTTT
>-|-|TRBJ1-5|TRBV28
CASRDGNWDQPQHF
TGTGCCAGCCGAGATGGGAATTGGGATCAGCCCCAGCATTTT
>-|-|TRBJ2-5|TRBV11-3
CASSLVQTAQYF
TGTGCCAGCAGCTTAGTCCAGACCGCCCAGTACTTC
>-|-|TRBJ2-3|TRBV5-1
CASSLDPTGQASTDTQYF
TGCGCCAGCAGCTTGGACCCGACAGGCCAAGCTAGCACAGATACGCAGTATTTT
>-|-|TRBJ2-1|TRBV5-4
CASSSPVQGYNEQFF
TGTGCCAGCAGCTCCCCAGTTCAGGGTTACAATGAGCAGTTCTTC
>-|-|TRBJ1-1|TRBV10-2
CASGEWTEAFF
TGCGCCAGCGGAGAGTGGACTGAAGCTTTCTTT
>-|-|TRBJ2-5|TRBV5-1
CASSLGGQNQETQYF
TGCGCCAGCAGCTTGGGTGGACAGAACCAAGAGACCCAGTACTTC
>-|-|TRBJ1-3|TRBV4-1
CASSQGRQADSGNTIYF
TGCGCCAGCAGCCAAGGGAGACAGGCGGACTCTGGAAACACCATATATTTT
>-|TRBD1|TRBJ2-7|TRBV5-1
CASSPGTGEFEQYF
TGCGCCAGCAGCCCCGGGACAGGGGAGTTCGAGCAGTACTTC
>-|-|TRBJ1-5|TRBV19
CASRTFGGRVGNQPQHF
TGTGCCAGTAGAACCTTCGGGGGGCGAGTGGGCAATCAGCCCCAGCATTTT
>-|TRBD2|TRBJ2-1|TRBV5-1
CASSPGLAVDEQFF
TGCGCCAGCAGCCCCGGACTAGCCGTGGATGAGCAGTTCTTC
>-|-|TRBJ2-3|TRBV28
CASSLGGALTDTQYF
TGTGCCAGCAGTTTAGGGGGGGCGTTAACAGATACGCAGTATTTT
>once|TRBD1|TRBJ2-5|TRBV7-3
CASSSPGQGLQYF
TGTGCCAGCAGCTCTCCCGGACAGGGACTCCAGTACTTC
>-|-|TRBJ1-6|TRBV7-9
CASSLASNSPLHF
TGTGCCAGCAGCTTAGCCTCAAATTCACCCCTCCACTTT
>-|TRBD2|TRBJ2-1|TRBV18
CASSSGLAGYEQFF
TGTGCCAGCTCATCCGGACTAGCGGGATATGAGCAGTTCTTC
>-|-|TRBJ1-1|TRBV7-3
CASSPHPTGLNTEAFF
TGTGCCAGCAGCCCCCATCCGACCGGATTGAACACTGAAGCTTTCTTT
>-|TRBD1|TRBJ1-1|TRBV11-1
CASSYPGQGRPLGTEAFF
TGTGCCAGCAGCTACCCGGGACAGGGCCGACCTTTGGGCACTGAAGCTTTCTTT
>once|TRBD1|TRBJ2-2|TRBV6-5
CASRGTGYTGELFF
TGTGCCAGCAGAGGGACAGGGTACACCGGGGAGCTGTTTTTT